The following is a T cell receptor beta chain sequence with its context. The data are from a study of blood T cell repertoires in COVID-19. As for the study in general: Acute and convalescent COVID-19 specimens originated in the United States, Italy and Spain. Sources were T cells, B-cell-depleted T cells, or PBMCs; the material itself was cDNA or gDNA.

Source study methods: Amplification with reference gene primers provided the estimates of nucleated cell counts. Using immunoSEQ multiplex PCR, the repertoire was profiled, and TCRdb retains in-frame clones only, with some absent. The D gene and trimming were derived from the DNA, and the V and J assignments and clone size from that table. The sample lists some 78,000 clones; 84% were seen once. The CDR3 sequence is 11 residues long. V lost 6 bases to trimming and J lost 8 bases, with 10 bases between them. Germline-derived CDR1 and CDR2 are MNHEY and SVGAGI. The chain couples TRBV6-5 to TRBJ1-2, with D perhaps TRBD1 (6 bases). Sequencing was done on a sample of peripheral blood. This clonotype was sampled from a man aged 45-65 years with acute or convalescent COVID-19. The CDR3 spells CASRQGAGYTF. For the CDR3, the DNA is TGTGCCAGCAGACAGGGTGCCGGCTACACCTTC.